This is a list of T cell receptor beta chains from one sample in a study of radiotherapy plus CTLA-4 blockade in lung cancer. Generated by immunoSEQ multiplex PCR, the TCRdb table keeps only in-frame clones and is missing some. Here the sample spans around 78,000 clones, about four fifths being singletons. The specimen was peripheral blood, collected from a patient treated with radiotherapy plus ipilimumab. These receptors were obtained from a human donor with non-small cell lung cancer who had a partial response to radiotherapy plus ipilimumab. Some clones in this sample may be carry-over from other donors' samples. Both conserved end residues are part of each CDR3. The order of the fields is D gene, clone size, V gene, J gene, CDR3 protein, CDR3 DNA. D genes are given only for firm matches. Clone size is not always given. Where it is, it says once, few, many or a class for expanded clones.

d_gene: -
abundance: -
v_gene: TRBV7-2
j_gene: TRBJ2-7
CDR3aa: CASGRGGSYEQYF
CDR3nt: TGTGCCAGCGGGCGTGGAGGTTCCTACGAGCAGTACTTC

d_gene: -
abundance: -
v_gene: TRBV6-4
j_gene: TRBJ2-7
CDR3aa: CASRERTVAHYEQYF
CDR3nt: TGTGCCAGCAGAGAAAGAACCGTGGCCCACTACGAGCAGTACTTC

d_gene: -
abundance: -
v_gene: TRBV4-3
j_gene: TRBJ1-3
CDR3aa: CASSQAQGEGLRGNTIYF
CDR3nt: TGCGCCAGCAGCCAAGCTCAAGGTGAGGGATTGAGAGGAAACACCATATATTTT

d_gene: -
abundance: -
v_gene: TRBV4-3
j_gene: TRBJ2-5
CDR3aa: CASSPGGVTKTQYF
CDR3nt: TGCGCCAGCAGCCCGGGTGGAGTAACGAAGACCCAGTACTTC

d_gene: TRBD1
abundance: -
v_gene: TRBV5-1
j_gene: TRBJ2-7
CDR3aa: CASSFDSGGGEQYF
CDR3nt: TGCGCCAGCAGCTTTGACTCAGGGGGTGGCGAGCAGTACTTC

d_gene: TRBD1
abundance: few
v_gene: TRBV9
j_gene: TRBJ1-2
CDR3aa: CASSQGTAYGYTF
CDR3nt: TGTGCCAGCAGCCAAGGGACAGCCTATGGCTACACCTTC

d_gene: -
abundance: once
v_gene: TRBV28
j_gene: TRBJ1-1
CDR3aa: CASSSHGTQNTEAFF
CDR3nt: TGTGCCAGCAGTTCGCACGGGACACAGAACACTGAAGCTTTCTTT

d_gene: -
abundance: -
v_gene: TRBV20-1
j_gene: TRBJ2-3
CDR3aa: CSARVSDTQYF
CDR3nt: TGCAGTGCTAGAGTCTCAGATACGCAGTATTTT

d_gene: -
abundance: -
v_gene: TRBV11-2
j_gene: TRBJ2-2
CDR3aa: CASGVTNTGELFF
CDR3nt: TGTGCCAGCGGAGTTACGAACACCGGGGAGCTGTTTTTT

d_gene: TRBD1
abundance: -
v_gene: TRBV5-1
j_gene: TRBJ2-7
CDR3aa: CASRRDRGRVEQYF
CDR3nt: TGCGCCAGCAGGCGCGACAGGGGACGAGTCGAGCAGTACTTC

d_gene: -
abundance: few
v_gene: TRBV5-4
j_gene: TRBJ1-2
CDR3aa: CASSLVGGPDYGYTF
CDR3nt: TGTGCCAGCAGCTTGGTAGGAGGGCCGGACTATGGCTACACCTTC

d_gene: -
abundance: -
v_gene: TRBV9
j_gene: TRBJ1-2
CDR3aa: CASSPEGVEFGYTF
CDR3nt: TGTGCCAGCAGCCCTGAAGGAGTGGAGTTTGGCTACACCTTC

d_gene: TRBD1
abundance: -
v_gene: TRBV5-4
j_gene: TRBJ2-2
CDR3aa: CASSLRGPHTGELFF
CDR3nt: TGTGCCAGCAGCTTAAGGGGGCCACACACCGGGGAGCTGTTTTTT

d_gene: TRBD1
abundance: -
v_gene: TRBV6-6
j_gene: TRBJ2-7
CDR3aa: CASRHGQGGEQYF
CDR3nt: TGTGCCAGCAGACACGGACAGGGGGGCGAGCAGTACTTC

d_gene: TRBD1
abundance: -
v_gene: TRBV7-8
j_gene: TRBJ1-5
CDR3aa: CASSLGVRGGNQPQHF
CDR3nt: TGTGCCAGCAGCTTAGGGGTCAGGGGGGGCAATCAGCCCCAGCATTTT

d_gene: -
abundance: few
v_gene: TRBV10-3
j_gene: TRBJ1-5
CDR3aa: CAISEVPAAGQHF
CDR3nt: TGTGCCATCAGTGAAGTTCCAGCAGCGGGCCAGCATTTT

d_gene: TRBD1
abundance: -
v_gene: TRBV28
j_gene: TRBJ2-7
CDR3aa: CASSTTKDRGYEQYF
CDR3nt: TGTGCCAGCAGCACTACGAAGGACAGGGGATACGAGCAGTACTTC